The clone carrying this TCR beta chain came up many times. Its antigen remains unknown. MiXCR was run by TCRdb on the 5' RACE reads, yielding one entry per CDR3 protein. The data contain about 3,900 distinct CDR3 sequences, over 4% of them singletons. The CDR3 contains 13 residues. Germline V gene lookup returns CDR1 DFQATT and CDR2 SNEGSKA (reference sequence). V dropped 6 bases and J dropped 5 bases, with 16 bases sitting between them. Time point here: sample taken at primary tumor resection. The source of the sample is a study of spatial heterogeneity in lung cancer. Overall study findings and caveats: Tumor mutation counts were tracked by expanded intratumoral alpha and beta TCR counts.

This chain connects TRBV20-1 to TRBJ1-1, with D unclear. This sequence originates from a male donor with early-stage non-small cell lung cancer. Sequenced material: lung tumor tissue, taken at surgery. The CDR3 nucleotides read TGCAGTGCCCTACTCCTGCGGGCGACTGAAGCTTTCTTT. This gives the protein CSALLLRATEAFF.